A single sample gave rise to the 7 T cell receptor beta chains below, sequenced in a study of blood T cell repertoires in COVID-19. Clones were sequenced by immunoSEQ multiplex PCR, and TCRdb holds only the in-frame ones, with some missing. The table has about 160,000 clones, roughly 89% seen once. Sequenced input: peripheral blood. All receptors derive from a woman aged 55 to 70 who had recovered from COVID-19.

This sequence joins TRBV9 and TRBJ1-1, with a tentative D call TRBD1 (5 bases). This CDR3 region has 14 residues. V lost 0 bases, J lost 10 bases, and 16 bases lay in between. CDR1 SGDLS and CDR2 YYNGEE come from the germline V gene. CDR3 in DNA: TGTGCCAGCAGCGTAGCTACGAGGAGGGGAGCAGCTTTCTTT. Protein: CASSVATRRGAAFF.

CDR3 nucleotides: TGTGCCAGCAGTCACGGACAGAGACATAGCAATCAGCCCCAGCATTTT. It translates to CASSHGQRHSNQPQHF. V is TRBV28 and J is TRBJ1-5, with a possible D match to TRBD1 (6 bases). In germline, CDR1 is MDHEN, CDR2 SYDVKM. There are 16 residues in the CDR3. Trimming stripped 5 bases from V and 0 bases from J, with 14 bases between. Full variable domain (remainder filled in from reference TRBV28 and TRBJ1-5): DVKVTQSSRYLVKRTGEKVFLECVQDMDHENMFWYRQDPGLGLRLIYFSYDVKMKEKGDIPEGYSVSREKKERFSLILESASTNQTSMYLCASSHGQRHSNQPQHFGDGTRLSIL.

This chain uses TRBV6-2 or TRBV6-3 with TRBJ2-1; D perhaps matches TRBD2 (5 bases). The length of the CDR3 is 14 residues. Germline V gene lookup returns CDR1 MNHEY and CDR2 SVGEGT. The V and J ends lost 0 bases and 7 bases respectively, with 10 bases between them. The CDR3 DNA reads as TGTGCCAGCAGTTACTCCCCCGGGAAGAATGAGCAGTTCTTC. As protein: CASSYSPGKNEQFF.

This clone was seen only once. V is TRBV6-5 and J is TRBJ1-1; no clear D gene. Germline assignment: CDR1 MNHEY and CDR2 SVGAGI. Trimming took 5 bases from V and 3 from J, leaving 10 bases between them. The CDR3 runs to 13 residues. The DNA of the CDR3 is TGTGCCAGCAGTATTAGCGGGGACACTGAAGCTTTCTTT. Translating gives CASSISGDTEAFF.

CDR3 sequence (DNA): TGTGCCAGCAGTTTAAGTTCCCGGGTCCCCGGGGAGCTGTTTTTT. Amino acids: CASSLSSRVPGELFF. This sequence joins TRBV27 and TRBJ2-2; D gene uncertain. CDR3 size: 15 residues. CDR1 is MNHEY, CDR2 SMNVEV, per germline (reference sequence). Trimming took off 2 bases at V and 6 bases at J, with 13 bases between the two ends.

The CDR3 nucleotides are TGTGCCAGCAGTGAATGGGGCTACTTCTACGAGCAGTACTTC. Translation gives CASSEWGYFYEQYF. V gene TRBV6-1 combines with J gene TRBJ2-7; tentatively, D is TRBD1 (5 bases). The CDR3 sequence is 14 residues long. Germline-derived CDR1 and CDR2 are MNHNS and SASEGT. With 2 bases removed from V and 3 bases from J, the gap between germline ends came to 11 bases.

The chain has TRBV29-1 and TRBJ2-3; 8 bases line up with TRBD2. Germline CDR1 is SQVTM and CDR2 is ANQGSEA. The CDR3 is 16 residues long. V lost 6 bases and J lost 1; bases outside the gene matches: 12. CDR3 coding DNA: TGCAGCGTGGCGCAAGGGTCAGCGGGGGGCACAGATACGCAGTATTTT. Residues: CSVAQGSAGGTDTQYF.